A selection of T cell receptor beta chains follows, all from one sample in a study of blood T cell repertoires in COVID-19. Sequenced by immunoSEQ multiplex PCR; TCRdb stores in-frame clones only, minus some. The sample holds about 110,000 clones, about 80% seen once. The material sequenced was peripheral blood. Every receptor here comes from a woman of 80 years or more with active or convalescent COVID-19. CDR3s include the opening cysteine and the closing phenylalanine or tryptophan. Fields, in order: clone size, D gene, J gene, V gene, CDR3 DNA, CDR3 protein. D genes are given only for firm matches. Clone size is stated in some rows and not others, as once, few, many or a class when expanded.

.	.	TRBJ1-3	TRBV18	TGTGCCAGCTCACAGACAGGCTCTGGAAACACCATATATTTT	CASSQTGSGNTIYF
.	.	TRBJ1-5	TRBV25-1	TGTGCCAGCAGTGAAAACGGAAGGGGCCGTAATCAGCCCCAGCATTTT	CASSENGRGRNQPQHF
.	TRBD1	TRBJ1-2	TRBV5-1	TGCGCCAGCAACGGACAGGGGGCTAACTATGGCTACACCTTC	CASNGQGANYGYTF
.	TRBD1	TRBJ1-2	TRBV5-1	TGCGCCAGCAGCCCCTACCACGGACAGGTGGACTATGGCTACACCTTC	CASSPYHGQVDYGYTF
.	.	TRBJ2-2	TRBV23-1	TGCGCCAGCACCCCCTTTCCCTCTCTTAGGAGGACCGGGGAGCTGTTTTTT	CASTPFPSLRRTGELFF
.	.	TRBJ1-6	TRBV7-8	TGTGCCAGCAGCTCTACAGGGAGCTCCTATAATTCACCCCTCCACTTT	CASSSTGSSYNSPLHF
.	.	TRBJ1-1	TRBV5-1	TGCGCCAGCAGCCCCCCGGGAGGGGGGAACACTGAAGCTTTCTTT	CASSPPGGGNTEAFF
.	.	TRBJ2-1	TRBV19	TGTGCCAGTAGTATAGTCGGGGGATACAATGAGCAGTTCTTC	CASSIVGGYNEQFF
few	.	TRBJ2-2	TRBV3-1/TRBV3-2	TGTGCCAGCAGACAAAGGCTAGCGACGAACACCGGGGAGCTGTTTTTT	CASRQRLATNTGELFF
.	.	TRBJ2-3	TRBV19	TGTGCCAGTAGGAGGGAGTTTTACACAGATACGCAGTATTTT	CASRREFYTDTQYF
.	.	TRBJ1-2	TRBV28	TGTGCCAGCAGTCCTGCGCGGGGGGGCCTTAGTAGAGGGGAGTTC	CASSPARGGLSRGEF
.	.	TRBJ1-1	TRBV23-1	TGCGCCACGCCAGCCAGCGGGGGAATGAACACTGAAGCTTTCTTT	CATPASGGMNTEAFF
.	TRBD2	TRBJ2-3	TRBV6-5	TGTGCCAGCAGTTACGTCACGGGAGGCTCAGATACGCAGTATTTT	CASSYVTGGSDTQYF
.	TRBD2	TRBJ2-3	TRBV7-2	TGTGCCAGCAGCCCAAGTATAGCGGGAGGGCAATTAGATACGCAGTATTTT	CASSPSIAGGQLDTQYF
once	.	TRBJ1-5	TRBV5-1	TGCGCCAGCAGCTCGGTGGGCAATCAGCCCCAGCATTTT	CASSSVGNQPQHF
.	.	TRBJ1-5	TRBV19	TGTGCCAGTAGACAGGGTAGCCAGCCCCAGCATTTT	CASRQGSQPQHF
.	TRBD2	TRBJ2-1	TRBV5-4	TGTGCCAGCAGCAAGGGGACTAGCTTTTCCCACAATGAGCAGTTCTTC	CASSKGTSFSHNEQFF
.	.	TRBJ1-2	TRBV28	TGTGCCAGCAGTTTCAGGAACAACTATGGCTACACCTTC	CASSFRNNYGYTF
.	TRBD2	TRBJ2-7	TRBV5-5	TGTGCCAGCAGCTTGAGGGCACTAGCGGGAGCCTACGAGCAGTACTTC	CASSLRALAGAYEQYF
.	TRBD2	TRBJ2-2	TRBV7-9	TGTGCCAGCAGCTTCTCGACTAGCGGGGCGACCGGGGAGCTGTTTTTT	CASSFSTSGATGELFF
.	.	TRBJ2-3	TRBV12-3/TRBV12-4	TGTGCCAGCAGTCCCTTGTTTGATACGCAGTATTTT	CASSPLFDTQYF
.	.	TRBJ2-3	TRBV5-4	TGTGCCAGCAGCGGGAGGAGGCTAGTAGACGATACGCAGTATTTT	CASSGRRLVDDTQYF
.	.	TRBJ2-7	TRBV6-6	TGTGCCAGCAGGCACAACAGCAAGGCCTACGAGCAGTACTTC	CASRHNSKAYEQYF
.	TRBD1	TRBJ2-2	TRBV9	TGTGCCAGCAGCGTAGTGGGACAGGGCAGAACCGGGGAGCTGTTTTTT	CASSVVGQGRTGELFF
.	TRBD1	TRBJ1-5	TRBV4-2	TGTGCCAGCAGCCAAGATTGGGGGCAGGGGGTCTTGGGCAATCAGCCCCAGCATTTT	CASSQDWGQGVLGNQPQHF
.	.	TRBJ1-5	TRBV6-5	TGTGCCAGCGTGGACAGAAGTTATCAGCCCCAGCATTTT	CASVDRSYQPQHF
.	TRBD1	TRBJ1-3	TRBV28	TGTGCCAGCAGTATACCGGGACAGGGGGCTGGAAACACCATATATTTT	CASSIPGQGAGNTIYF
.	TRBD2	TRBJ2-1	TRBV28	TGTGCCAGCAGTATCCTAGCGGGAGTCCCCTACAATGAGCAGTTCTTC	CASSILAGVPYNEQFF
.	TRBD1	TRBJ1-2	TRBV4-3	TGCGCCAGCAGCCCAACTATAGACAGGGGGCTGGGTGGCTACACCTTC	CASSPTIDRGLGGYTF
.	.	TRBJ2-5	TRBV15	TGTGCCACCAGCAGAGGGGGAGGAACTGGGGAGACCCAGTACTTC	CATSRGGGTGETQYF
.	TRBD2	TRBJ2-2	TRBV27	TGTGCCAGCAGGTTTAGCGGGGCGAACACCGGGGAGCTGTTTTTT	CASRFSGANTGELFF
.	TRBD1	TRBJ1-1	TRBV5-4	TGTGCCAGCAGCTTGAACAGGGGAGCGAACACTGAAGCTTTCTTT	CASSLNRGANTEAFF
.	.	TRBJ2-3	TRBV9	TGTGCCAGCAGCCTAGGACTCACAGATACGCAGTATTTT	CASSLGLTDTQYF
.	TRBD1	TRBJ2-5	TRBV7-9	TGTGCCAGCAGCCTACTAGGGACAGGGCGAGAGACCCAGTACTTC	CASSLLGTGRETQYF
once	.	TRBJ2-5	TRBV6-2/TRBV6-3	TGTGCCAGCAGTTACCCCCGTGTCTACGGGAGTAGAGAGACCCAGTACTTC	CASSYPRVYGSRETQYF
.	.	TRBJ2-7	TRBV2	TGTGCCAGCAGTAATAGAAATGTTAACTACGAGCAGTACTTC	CASSNRNVNYEQYF
few	TRBD2	TRBJ2-5	TRBV20-1	TGCAGTGCTATTGAGGCGAGTAGCGGGCAAGAGACCCAGTACTTC	CSAIEASSGQETQYF
.	.	TRBJ1-1	TRBV27	TGTGCCAGCAGTCTCGACAGATTTGTGAACACTGAAGCTTTCTTT	CASSLDRFVNTEAFF
.	TRBD1	TRBJ1-5	TRBV28	TGTGCCACCCAGGGCCTAGACAGGGGGCTTCAGCCCCAGCATTTT	CATQGLDRGLQPQHF
.	TRBD2	TRBJ2-5	TRBV19	TGTGCCAGTAGCCCATTACTAGCGTCGTACCAAGAGACCCAGTACTTC	CASSPLLASYQETQYF
.	.	TRBJ1-2	TRBV7-6	TGTGCCAGCAGCTTAGGAAGGGGTATGGGCTACACCTTC	CASSLGRGMGYTF
.	.	TRBJ1-5	TRBV12-3/TRBV12-4	TGTGCCAGCAGCCCAGGAGGGTATCAGCCCCAGCATTTT	CASSPGGYQPQHF
.	TRBD1	TRBJ1-2	TRBV7-2	TGTGCCAGCAGCTCAAGAAGGACAGGGGTAGACTACACCTTC	CASSSRRTGVDYTF
.	TRBD1	TRBJ1-1	TRBV11-2	TGTGCCAGCCGCGCAGGGGGCCTGAACACTGAAGCTTTCTTT	CASRAGGLNTEAFF
.	.	TRBJ1-1	TRBV2	TGTGCCAGCAGTGAAGACTTAGGGACTTGGAGGAACACTGAAGCTTTCTTT	CASSEDLGTWRNTEAFF
.	TRBD1	TRBJ2-1	TRBV11-2	TGTGCCAGCAGTCACCCAGGACAGGGCTCCTACAATGAGCAGTTCTTC	CASSHPGQGSYNEQFF
few	TRBD2	TRBJ2-1	TRBV7-9	TGTGCCTCCTCCCCGGGGGGGTACAATGAGCAGTTCTTC	CASSPGGYNEQFF
many	.	TRBJ2-2	TRBV7-9	TGTGCCAGCAGCTCCAGGGGTGGGAGCACCGGGGAGCTGTTTTTT	CASSSRGGSTGELFF
.	.	TRBJ1-2	TRBV9	TGTGCCAGCAGCGTATTCCAGGATGGCTACACCTTC	CASSVFQDGYTF
.	TRBD1	TRBJ1-5	TRBV12-3/TRBV12-4	TGTGCCAGCAGCCTCAACAGGGGCCAGCCCCAGCATTTT	CASSLNRGQPQHF
.	.	TRBJ2-1	TRBV10-2	TGCGCCAGCAGAAGGACTTATTCCTACAATGAGCAGTTCTTC	CASRRTYSYNEQFF
.	.	TRBJ2-5	TRBV3-1/TRBV3-2	TGTGCCAGCAGCCAGAATTACGCGGAGACCCAGTACTTC	CASSQNYAETQYF
.	TRBD1	TRBJ2-7	TRBV7-9	TGTGCCAGCAGCTTAGGGACAGGGACAACCTACGAGCAGTACTTC	CASSLGTGTTYEQYF
.	.	TRBJ1-1	TRBV3-1/TRBV3-2	TGTGCCAGCAGCCTAAGAAGACTGGCTAGAGAAGCTTTCTTT	CASSLRRLAREAFF